This paragraph reports one T cell receptor (beta chain). Antigen specificity is unknown. This sample was taken from a study of T cell repertoires in cytomegalovirus infection. Study summary: The public TCR beta signatures pointed to both CMV infection and matching HLA type. Study-level points and caveats: Within the response measured ex vivo, HLA-C-restricted CMV-specific TCR beta clonotypes were dominant.

Via MiXCR, TCRdb re-called the reads, giving one row per CDR3 protein. This table has roughly 730,000 distinct CDR3 sequences, about 33% appearing once. The V gene's germline CDR1 is MNHEY and CDR2 SMNVEV (reference sequence). Trimming shortened V by 3 bases and J by 2 bases, and 11 bases separated the two germline ends. The CDR3 loop spans 15 amino acids. Sequenced here: cultured PBMCs, sampled from culture after CMV antigen stimulation. J is TRBJ2-1 and V is TRBV27; a possible D gene is TRBD2 (6 bases). The receptor's source is a human donor in good health (CMV status not recorded). Some clones in this sample may be carry-over from other donors' samples. The CDR3 reads CASSFGSGAYNEQFF. CDR3 sequence (DNA): TGTGCCAGCAGTTTCGGCTCGGGGGCCTACAATGAGCAGTTCTTC.